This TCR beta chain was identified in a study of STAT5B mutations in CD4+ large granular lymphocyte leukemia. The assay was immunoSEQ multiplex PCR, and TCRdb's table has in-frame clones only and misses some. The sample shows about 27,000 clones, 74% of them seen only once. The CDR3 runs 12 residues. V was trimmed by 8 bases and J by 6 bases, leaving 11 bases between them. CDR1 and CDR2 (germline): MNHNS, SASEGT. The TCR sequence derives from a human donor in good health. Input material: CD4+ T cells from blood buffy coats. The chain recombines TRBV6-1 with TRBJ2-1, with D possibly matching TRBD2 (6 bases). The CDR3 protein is CASRLGGNEQFF. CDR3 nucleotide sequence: TGTGCCAGCCGTTTGGGGGGCAATGAGCAGTTCTTC.